This TCR beta chain comes out of a study of blood T cell repertoires in COVID-19. Study context: The United States, Italy and Spain provided the acute and convalescent COVID-19 samples. T cells, B-cell-depleted T cells, or PBMCs provided the cDNA or gDNA that served as material.

It was during active infection that Seattle patients were enrolled and then longitudinally followed. CDR3 length: 14 residues. V lost 3 bases and J 2 bases, leaving 10 bases between the germline ends. The germline V gene encodes CDR1 KGHSH and CDR2 LQKENI. Authors' methods: Amplification of reference gene primers provided the estimated nucleated cell counts. Measured with immunoSEQ multiplex PCR; TCRdb has only the in-frame clones, and not every one. V and J calls and clone size come straight from that table; D and trimming were deduced from the DNA. Of 150,000 to 180,000 clones listed, roughly four fifths are singletons.

The sample comprised peripheral blood. V is TRBV18 and J is TRBJ1-1; D ambiguous. The source of this sequence is a woman aged 60-70 years with COVID-19, enrolled during active disease. CDR3 DNA sequence: TGTGCCAGCTCACCTCAAACAGATAACACTGAAGCTTTCTTT. It is translated as CASSPQTDNTEAFF.